Each of the 7 T cell receptor beta chains below was sequenced from the same sample in a study of blood T cell repertoires in COVID-19. Method: immunoSEQ multiplex PCR; TCRdb's copy keeps in-frame clones and lacks some. The table has under 60,000 clones, 80% to 90% seen once. The sequenced material came from peripheral blood. The source is a man aged 35 to 55 with acute or convalescent COVID-19.

This rearrangement joins TRBV27 to TRBJ1-5; D perhaps matches TRBD1 (6 bases). CDR1 and CDR2 from the germline V gene are MNHEY and SMNVEV (reference sequence). CDR3 length equals 14 residues. Trimming stripped 2 bases from V and 7 bases from J, with 12 bases between. The CDR3 sequence is CASSLGGGSQPQHF. The DNA of the CDR3 is TGTGCCAGCAGTTTAGGCGGGGGCAGCCAGCCCCAGCATTTT.

This chain joins TRBV7-2 and TRBJ1-5; the D gene is possibly TRBD1 (6 bases). CDR3 length: 14 residues. The V end was cut by 5 bases, the J end by 5 bases, with 13 bases between. Looked up from germline, CDR1 is SGHTA and CDR2 is FQGNSA. The CDR3 DNA is TGTGCCAGCAGCCCCGGACAGCTTTATCAGCCCCAGCATTTT. Translated: CASSPGQLYQPQHF.

The V gene is TRBV4-1, the J gene TRBJ1-5; TRBD1 is a possible D gene (6 bases). Germline values: CDR1 MGHRA, CDR2 YSYEKL. The CDR3 is 17 amino acids. The V end lost 0 bases, the J end lost 3 bases, and 15 bases lay between the germline ends. The CDR3 DNA is TGCGCCAGCAGCCAAGACGGAGGACAGAATCCCAATCAGCCCCAGCATTTT. This encodes CASSQDGGQNPNQPQHF.

The V and J genes are TRBV7-3 and TRBJ2-1; 7 nucleotides line up with TRBD1. The junction had 4 bases not matched to a gene; V was cut back by 5 bases and J by 0 bases. Germline V gene lookup returns CDR1 SGHTA and CDR2 FQGTGA. The CDR3 length is 15 residues. This CDR3 reads CASSARDSSYNEQFF. CDR3 coding DNA: TGTGCCAGCAGCGCACGGGACAGCTCCTACAATGAGCAGTTCTTC.

The chain employs TRBV30 and TRBJ1-1, with unresolved D. Germline CDR1 and CDR2: GTSNPN and SVGIG (reference sequence). V lost 4 bases, J lost 0 bases, and 6 bases lay in between. The CDR3 has 12 residues. The CDR3, as DNA: TGTGCCTGGAATCTCCTGAACACTGAAGCTTTCTTT. This translates into CAWNLLNTEAFF.

The rearrangement joins TRBV5-1 to TRBJ2-5, with 11 bases identical to TRBD1. This CDR3 is built from 16 residues. Germline values: CDR1 SGHRS, CDR2 YFSETQ. V lost 3 bases and J lost 5; bases outside the gene matches: 9. In nucleotides, the CDR3 is TGCGCCAGCAGCTCCCTGGGACAGGGGGTTGCGGAGACCCAGTACTTC. Protein: CASSSLGQGVAETQYF.

Here the CDR3 DNA reads TGTGCCAGCAGTTCTTACGACAGGGTCGGGGGCGAGCAGTACTTC. Translation: CASSSYDRVGGEQYF. The J gene is TRBJ2-7, the V gene TRBV27; tentatively, D is TRBD1 (7 bases). Germline V lookup: CDR1 MNHEY, CDR2 SMNVEV (reference sequence). V lost 4 bases, J lost 6 bases, and 19 bases lay in between. This CDR3 has 15 amino acids.